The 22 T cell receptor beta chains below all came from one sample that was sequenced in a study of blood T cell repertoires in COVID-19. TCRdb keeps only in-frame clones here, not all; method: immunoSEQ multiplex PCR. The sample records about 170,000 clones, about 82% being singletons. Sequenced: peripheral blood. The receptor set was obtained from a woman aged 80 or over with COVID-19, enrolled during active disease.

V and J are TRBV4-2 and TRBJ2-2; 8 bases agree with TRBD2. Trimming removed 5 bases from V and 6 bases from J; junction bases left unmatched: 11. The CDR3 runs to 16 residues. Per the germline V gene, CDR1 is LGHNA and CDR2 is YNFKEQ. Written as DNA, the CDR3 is TGTGCCAGCAGCAGACTTAGCGGGACCCCCCCCGGGGAGCTGTTTTTT. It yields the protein CASSRLSGTPPGELFF.

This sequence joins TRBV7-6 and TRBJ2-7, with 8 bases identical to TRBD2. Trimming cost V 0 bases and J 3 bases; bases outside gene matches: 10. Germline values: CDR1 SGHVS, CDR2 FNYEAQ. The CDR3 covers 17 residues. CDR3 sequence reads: CASSLAGSRTSLYEQYF. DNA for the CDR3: TGTGCCAGCAGCTTAGCAGGCTCCCGGACTAGCCTCTACGAGCAGTACTTC.

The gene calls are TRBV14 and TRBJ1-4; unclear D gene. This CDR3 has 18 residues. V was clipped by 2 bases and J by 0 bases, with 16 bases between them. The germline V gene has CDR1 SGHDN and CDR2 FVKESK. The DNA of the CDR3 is TGTGCCAGCAGCCAACAGACACTCGACACCTCAACTAATGAAAAACTGTTTTTT. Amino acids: CASSQQTLDTSTNEKLFF.

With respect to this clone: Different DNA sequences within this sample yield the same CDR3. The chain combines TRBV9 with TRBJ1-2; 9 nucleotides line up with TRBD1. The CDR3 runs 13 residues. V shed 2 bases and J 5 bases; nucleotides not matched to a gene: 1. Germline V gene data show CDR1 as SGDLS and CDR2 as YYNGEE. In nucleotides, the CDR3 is TGTGCCAGCAGCGTCGGGACAGGGTATGGCTACACCTTC. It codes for CASSVGTGYGYTF.

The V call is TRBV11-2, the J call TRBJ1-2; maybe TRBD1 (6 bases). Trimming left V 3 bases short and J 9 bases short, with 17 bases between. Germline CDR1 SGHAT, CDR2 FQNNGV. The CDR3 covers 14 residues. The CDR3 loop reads CASSLSGTPLSYTF. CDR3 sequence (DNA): TGTGCCAGCAGCTTGAGTGGGACACCCCTGAGCTACACCTTC.

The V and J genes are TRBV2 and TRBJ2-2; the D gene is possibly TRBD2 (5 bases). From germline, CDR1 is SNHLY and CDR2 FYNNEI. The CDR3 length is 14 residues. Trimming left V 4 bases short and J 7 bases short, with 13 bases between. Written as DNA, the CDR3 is TGTGCCAGCAGTGGGGCTAGCCGTGTCGGGGAGCTGTTTTTT. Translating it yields CASSGASRVGELFF.

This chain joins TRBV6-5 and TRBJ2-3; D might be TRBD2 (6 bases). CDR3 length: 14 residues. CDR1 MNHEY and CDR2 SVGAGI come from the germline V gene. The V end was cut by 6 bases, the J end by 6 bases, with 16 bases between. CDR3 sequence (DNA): TGTGCCAGCAGGTCCCGTTGGGGGGTGGATACGCAGTATTTT. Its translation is CASRSRWGVDTQYF.

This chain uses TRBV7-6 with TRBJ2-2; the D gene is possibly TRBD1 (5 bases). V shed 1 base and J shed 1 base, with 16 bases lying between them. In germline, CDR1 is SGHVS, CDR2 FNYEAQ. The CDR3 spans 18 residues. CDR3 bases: TGTGCCAGCAGCTTAGTGCAGGGCGGCTTCAAGAACACCGGGGAGCTGTTTTTT. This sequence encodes CASSLVQGGFKNTGELFF. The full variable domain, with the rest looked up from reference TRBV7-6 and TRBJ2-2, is GAGVSQSPRYKVTKRGQDVALRCDPISGHVSLYWYRQALGQGPEFLTYFNYEAQQDKSGLPNDRFSAERPEGSISTLTIQRTEQRDSAMYRCASSLVQGGFKNTGELFFGEGSRLTVL.

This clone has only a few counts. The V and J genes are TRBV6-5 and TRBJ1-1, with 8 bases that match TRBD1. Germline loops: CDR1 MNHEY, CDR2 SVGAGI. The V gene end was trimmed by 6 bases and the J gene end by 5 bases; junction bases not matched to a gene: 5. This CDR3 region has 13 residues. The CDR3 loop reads CASRRQGMTEAFF. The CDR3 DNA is TGTGCCAGCAGACGACAGGGGATGACTGAAGCTTTCTTT.

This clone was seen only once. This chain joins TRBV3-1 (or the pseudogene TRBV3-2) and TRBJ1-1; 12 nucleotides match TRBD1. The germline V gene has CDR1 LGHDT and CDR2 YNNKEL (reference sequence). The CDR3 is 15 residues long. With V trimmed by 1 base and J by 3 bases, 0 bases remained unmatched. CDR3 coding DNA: TGTGCCAGCAGCCAAGGGGACAGGGGGCACACTGAAGCTTTCTTT. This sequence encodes CASSQGDRGHTEAFF.

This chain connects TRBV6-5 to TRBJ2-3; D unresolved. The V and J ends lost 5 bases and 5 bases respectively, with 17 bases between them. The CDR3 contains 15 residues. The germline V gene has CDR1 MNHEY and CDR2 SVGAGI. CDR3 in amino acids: CASSPELAVIDTQYF. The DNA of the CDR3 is TGTGCCAGCAGTCCCGAACTTGCCGTAATAGATACGCAGTATTTT.

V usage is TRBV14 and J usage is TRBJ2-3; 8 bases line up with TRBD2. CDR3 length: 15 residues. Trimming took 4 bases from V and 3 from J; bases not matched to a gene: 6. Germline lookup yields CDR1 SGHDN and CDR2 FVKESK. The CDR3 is CASSRGSGGTDTQYF. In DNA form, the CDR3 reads TGTGCCAGCAGCCGCGGGAGCGGGGGAACAGATACGCAGTATTTT.

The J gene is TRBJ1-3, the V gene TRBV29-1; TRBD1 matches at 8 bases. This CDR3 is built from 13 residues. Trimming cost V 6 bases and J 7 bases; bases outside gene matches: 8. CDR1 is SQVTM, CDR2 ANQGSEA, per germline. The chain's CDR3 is CSVRQGAKNTIYF. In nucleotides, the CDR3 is TGCAGCGTGCGTCAGGGGGCAAAGAACACCATATATTTT. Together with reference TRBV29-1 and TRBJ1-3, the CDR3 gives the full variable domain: SAVISQKPSRDICQRGTSLTIQCQVDSQVTMMFWYRQQPGQSLTLIATANQGSEATYESGFVIDKFPISRPNLTFSTLTVSNMSPEDSSIYLCSVRQGAKNTIYFGEGSWLTVV.

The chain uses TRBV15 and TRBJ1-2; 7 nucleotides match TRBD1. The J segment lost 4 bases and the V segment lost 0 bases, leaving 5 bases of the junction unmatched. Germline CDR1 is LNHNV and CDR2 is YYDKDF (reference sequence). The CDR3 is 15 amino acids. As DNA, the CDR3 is TGTGCCACCAGCAGAGATCGCGGGACAGCCTATGGCTACACCTTC. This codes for CATSRDRGTAYGYTF.

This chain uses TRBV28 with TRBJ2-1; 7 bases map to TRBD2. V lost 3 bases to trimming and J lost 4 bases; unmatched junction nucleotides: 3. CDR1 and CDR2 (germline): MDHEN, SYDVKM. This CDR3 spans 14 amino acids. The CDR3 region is CASSFGGGYNEQFF. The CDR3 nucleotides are TGTGCCAGCAGTTTCGGCGGGGGTTACAATGAGCAGTTCTTC.

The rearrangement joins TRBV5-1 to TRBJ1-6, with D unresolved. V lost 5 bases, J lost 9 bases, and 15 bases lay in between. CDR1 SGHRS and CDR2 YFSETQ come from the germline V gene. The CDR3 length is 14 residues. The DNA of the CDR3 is TGCGCCAGCAGAATGACAAGCGAGGGTTCACCCCTCCACTTT. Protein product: CASRMTSEGSPLHF. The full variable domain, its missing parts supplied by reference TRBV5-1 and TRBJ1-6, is KAGVTQTPRYLIKTRGQQVTLSCSPISGHRSVSWYQQTPGQGLQFLFEYFSETQRNKGNFPGRFSGRQFSNSRSEMNVSTLELGDSALYLCASRMTSEGSPLHFGNGTRLTVT.

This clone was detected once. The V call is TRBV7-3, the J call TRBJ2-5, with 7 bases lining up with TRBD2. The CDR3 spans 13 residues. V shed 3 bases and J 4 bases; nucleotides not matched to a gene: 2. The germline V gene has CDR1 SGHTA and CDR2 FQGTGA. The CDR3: CASSLGGSETQYF. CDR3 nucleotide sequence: TGTGCCAGCAGCTTGGGGGGGTCAGAGACCCAGTACTTC.

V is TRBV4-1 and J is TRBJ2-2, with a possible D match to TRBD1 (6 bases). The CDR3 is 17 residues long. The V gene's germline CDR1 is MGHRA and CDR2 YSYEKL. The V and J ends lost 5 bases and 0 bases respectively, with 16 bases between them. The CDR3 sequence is CASSYRGSRANTGELFF. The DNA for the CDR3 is TGCGCCAGCAGCTATAGGGGGTCTCGCGCGAACACCGGGGAGCTGTTTTTT.

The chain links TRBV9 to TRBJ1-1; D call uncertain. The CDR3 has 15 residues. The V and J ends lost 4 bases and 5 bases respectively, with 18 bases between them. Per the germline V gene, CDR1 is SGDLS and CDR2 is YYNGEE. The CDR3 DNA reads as TGTGCCAGCAGCCCACGCGGGTTTCCGAGGACTGAAGCTTTCTTT. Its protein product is CASSPRGFPRTEAFF. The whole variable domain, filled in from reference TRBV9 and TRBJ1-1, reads DSGVTQTPKHLITATGQRVTLRCSPRSGDLSVYWYQQSLDQGLQFLIQYYNGEERAKGNILERFSAQQFPDLHSELNLSSLELGDSALYFCASSPRGFPRTEAFFGQGTRLTVV.

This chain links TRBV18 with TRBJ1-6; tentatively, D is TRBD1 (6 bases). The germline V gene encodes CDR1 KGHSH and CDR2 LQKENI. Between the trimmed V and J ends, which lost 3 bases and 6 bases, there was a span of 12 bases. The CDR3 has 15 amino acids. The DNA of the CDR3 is TGTGCCAGCTCACCGCGGACAGAATCTAATTCACCCCTCCACTTT. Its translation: CASSPRTESNSPLHF. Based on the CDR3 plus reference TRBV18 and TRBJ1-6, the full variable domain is NAGVMQNPRHLVRRRGQEARLRCSPMKGHSHVYWYRQLPEEGLKFMVYLQKENIIDESGMPKERFSAEFPKEGPSILRIQQVVRGDSAAYFCASSPRTESNSPLHFGNGTRLTVT.

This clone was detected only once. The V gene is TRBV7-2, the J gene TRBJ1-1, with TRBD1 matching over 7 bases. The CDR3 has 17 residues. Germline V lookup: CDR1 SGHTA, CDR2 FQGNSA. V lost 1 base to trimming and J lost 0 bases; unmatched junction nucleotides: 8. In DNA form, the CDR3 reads TGTGCCAGCAGCTTAGGGCGGGACAGAGTAATGAACACTGAAGCTTTCTTT. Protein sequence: CASSLGRDRVMNTEAFF.

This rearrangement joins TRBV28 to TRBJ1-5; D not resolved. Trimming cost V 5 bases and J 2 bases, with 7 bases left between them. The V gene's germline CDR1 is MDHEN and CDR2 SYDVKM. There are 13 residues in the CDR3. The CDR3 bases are TGTGCCAGCAGTGGGGAGGGCAATCAGCCCCAGCATTTT. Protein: CASSGEGNQPQHF.